This T cell receptor beta chain was captured by sequencing in a study of blood T cell repertoires in COVID-19. This clone occurred once. Repertoires were generated with immunoSEQ multiplex PCR, while TCRdb's copy carries only in-frame clones and drops some. The sample shows a few hundred thousand clones, approximately 89% of them seen only once. This CDR3 spans 15 amino acids. Per germline, CDR1 SEHNR and CDR2 FQNEAQ (reference sequence). V gave up 3 bases and J gave up 6 bases; unmatched junction bases: 5. This sequence was found in a woman aged 40 to 50 who had been exposed to COVID-19. This chain links TRBV7-9 with TRBJ2-2; 9 nucleotides align to TRBD1. The specimen was PBMCs or T cells enriched from blood (not recorded which). In nucleotides, the CDR3 is TGTGCCAGCAGCTTCAACAGGGGGCAGGCCGGGGAGCTGTTTTTT. This gives the protein CASSFNRGQAGELFF.